This is a list of T cell receptor beta chains from one sample in a study of memory CD4+ T cells and cytomegalovirus serostatus. Sequencing was performed with immunoSEQ multiplex PCR; in TCRdb, only in-frame clones are kept and a portion is missing. The profile shows 75,000 to 90,000 clones, about 85% of them singletons. Material for sequencing was memory CD4+ T cells from blood. These receptor sequences come from an adult in good health and CMV-seronegative. The CDR3 runs from the conserved cysteine through the conserved F or W. D genes are given only for firm matches. Where a row states a size, it is once, few, many or the class of an expanded clone; other rows omit it.

J,size,V,D,CDR3,DNA
TRBJ2-7,.,TRBV5-1,TRBD1,CASSAQQGSGEQYF,TGCGCCAGCAGCGCTCAACAGGGGTCAGGGGAGCAGTACTTC
TRBJ1-1,.,TRBV30,.,CAGTGTEAFF,TGTGCCGGAACAGGAACTGAAGCTTTCTTT
TRBJ2-5,few,TRBV18,.,CASSPDGIETQYF,TGTGCCAGCTCACCGGATGGGATCGAGACCCAGTACTTC
TRBJ2-7,few,TRBV9,.,CASSVRFEPYEQYF,TGTGCCAGCAGCGTTAGGTTCGAGCCCTACGAGCAGTACTTC
TRBJ1-1,few,TRBV7-8,.,CASSFIQGPTEAFF,TGTGCCAGCAGCTTCATCCAGGGTCCCACTGAAGCTTTCTTT
TRBJ1-1,.,TRBV2,TRBD1,CASSGGTGTGLNTEAFF,TGTGCCAGCAGTGGAGGGACAGGGACCGGGCTGAACACTGAAGCTTTCTTT
TRBJ2-2,.,TRBV7-6,TRBD1,CASSLKGQGFTGELFF,TGTGCCAGCAGCCTTAAGGGACAGGGATTCACCGGGGAGCTGTTTTTT
TRBJ2-7,.,TRBV7-9,TRBD1,CASSWGTGAYEQYF,TGTGCCAGCAGTTGGGGGACAGGGGCCTACGAGCAGTACTTC
TRBJ2-4,.,TRBV29-1,.,CSVDLGQNIQYF,TGCAGCGTTGATCTGGGGCAAAACATTCAGTACTTC
TRBJ1-4,.,TRBV5-1,.,CASSLEVLSNEKLFF,TGCGCCAGCAGCTTGGAGGTGTTATCTAATGAAAAACTGTTTTTT
TRBJ2-2,few,TRBV11-2,TRBD2,CASSPLGGWEPGELFF,TGTGCCAGCAGCCCGCTCGGGGGGTGGGAACCCGGGGAGCTGTTTTTT
TRBJ1-1,.,TRBV11-3,.,CASSLGGQGNTEAFF,TGTGCCAGCAGCTTAGGGGGGCAGGGAAATACTGAAGCTTTCTTT
TRBJ2-2,few,TRBV7-2,.,CASSSLFAGELFF,TGTGCCAGCAGCTCCCTTTTCGCAGGGGAGCTGTTTTTT
TRBJ2-1,.,TRBV15,TRBD2,CATSRDLGGPYNEQFF,TGTGCCACCAGCAGAGATCTGGGAGGGCCCTACAATGAGCAGTTCTTC
TRBJ1-2,once,TRBV29-1,.,CSVLGGAFYGYTF,TGCAGCGTCCTCGGCGGTGCTTTTTATGGCTACACCTTC
TRBJ1-2,.,TRBV18,.,CASSPPGEGYTF,TGTGCCAGCTCACCACCGGGGGAGGGCTACACCTTC
TRBJ2-3,.,TRBV6-5,TRBD2,CASSYSGGPVDTQYF,TGTGCCAGCAGTTATAGCGGGGGGCCCGTAGATACGCAGTATTTT
TRBJ2-3,few,TRBV5-1,.,CASSLGQDGDTQYF,TGCGCCAGCAGCTTGGGGCAGGACGGAGATACGCAGTATTTT
TRBJ1-2,.,TRBV7-2,.,CASSPQSNYGYTF,TGTGCCAGCAGCCCCCAGTCTAACTATGGCTACACCTTC
TRBJ2-3,.,TRBV28,TRBD1,CASSMNRGASTDTQYF,TGTGCCAGCAGTATGAACAGGGGGGCTTCCACAGATACGCAATATTTT
TRBJ2-5,.,TRBV5-4,.,CASSRTEQETQYF,TGTGCCAGCAGCCGGACAGAGCAAGAGACCCAGTACTTC
TRBJ1-2,.,TRBV4-3,.,CASSQDSGGRGYTF,TGCGCCAGCAGCCAAGATTCGGGGGGGCGTGGCTACACCTTC
TRBJ1-4,.,TRBV5-1,TRBD1,CASSLGTGALGEKLFF,TGCGCCAGCAGCTTGGGGACAGGGGCCCTCGGGGAAAAACTGTTTTTT
TRBJ1-3,.,TRBV2,.,CASSEALGQSGNTIYF,TGTGCCAGCAGTGAAGCGCTTGGACAGTCTGGAAACACCATATATTTT
TRBJ1-5,.,TRBV7-2,TRBD1,CASSPRQGNQPQHF,TGTGCCAGCAGCCCAAGACAGGGGAATCAGCCCCAGCATTTT
TRBJ2-7,.,TRBV10-3,TRBD1,CAISERQGSYEQYF,TGTGCCATCAGTGAGCGACAGGGCAGCTACGAGCAGTACTTC
TRBJ1-2,.,TRBV7-3,.,CASSSRPGGYTF,TGTGCCAGCAGCTCGAGGCCTGGAGGCTACACCTTC
TRBJ2-5,.,TRBV19,TRBD1,CASSIRQGAWETQYF,TGTGCCAGTAGTATACGACAGGGGGCTTGGGAGACCCAGTACTTC
TRBJ1-5,.,TRBV19,.,CASSIGEPQHF,TGTGCCAGTAGTATAGGGGAACCCCAGCATTTT
TRBJ1-2,.,TRBV11-2,TRBD1,CASSSISRTGYGYTF,TGTGCCAGCAGCTCCATTTCGAGGACAGGCTATGGCTACACCTTC
TRBJ1-2,.,TRBV10-3,.,CAIRPEGGYGYTF,TGTGCCATTCGACCGGAAGGTGGCTATGGCTACACCTTC
TRBJ2-7,.,TRBV4-3,.,CASSRETGLYEQYF,TGCGCCAGCAGCCGAGAGACAGGTCTTTACGAGCAGTACTTC
TRBJ2-4,.,TRBV29-1,.,CSVVGGVKLAKNIQYF,TGCAGCGTTGTGGGGGGTGTAAAGTTAGCCAAAAACATTCAGTACTTC
TRBJ1-1,.,TRBV19,.,CASSLNGYGTDGMNTEAFF,TGTGCCAGTAGTTTAAATGGGTACGGGACGGATGGGATGAACACTGAAGCTTTCTTT
TRBJ1-1,.,TRBV5-1,.,CASSLGTLMNTEAFF,TGCGCCAGCAGCTTGGGGACCCTCATGAACACTGAAGCTTTCTTT